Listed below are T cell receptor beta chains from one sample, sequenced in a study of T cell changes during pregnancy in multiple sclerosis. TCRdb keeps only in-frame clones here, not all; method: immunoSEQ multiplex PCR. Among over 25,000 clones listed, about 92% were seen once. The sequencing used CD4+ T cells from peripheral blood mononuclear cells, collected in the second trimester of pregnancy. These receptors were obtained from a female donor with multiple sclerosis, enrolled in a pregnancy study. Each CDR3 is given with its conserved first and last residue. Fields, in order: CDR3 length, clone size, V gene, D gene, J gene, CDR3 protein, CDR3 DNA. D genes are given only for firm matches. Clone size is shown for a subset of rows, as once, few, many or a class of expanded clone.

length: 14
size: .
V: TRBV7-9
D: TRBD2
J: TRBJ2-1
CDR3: CASSLSVLANEQFF
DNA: TGTGCCAGCAGCTTATCGGTACTAGCGAATGAGCAGTTCTTC

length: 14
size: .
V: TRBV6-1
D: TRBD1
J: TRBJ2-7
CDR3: CASKMGTDTYEQYF
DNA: TGTGCCAGCAAGATGGGGACAGATACCTACGAGCAGTACTTC

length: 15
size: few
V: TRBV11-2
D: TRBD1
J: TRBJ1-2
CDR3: CASSYTTGGAYGYTF
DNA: TGTGCCAGCAGCTATACTACAGGGGGCGCCTATGGCTACACCTTC

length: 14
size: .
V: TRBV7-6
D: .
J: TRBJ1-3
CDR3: CASSADISGNTIYF
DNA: TGTGCCAGCAGCGCCGACATTTCTGGAAACACCATATATTTT

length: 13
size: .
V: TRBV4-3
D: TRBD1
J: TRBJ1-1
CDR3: CASSQMARDRPFF
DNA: TGCGCCAGCAGCCAGATGGCCCGGGACAGGCCTTTCTTT

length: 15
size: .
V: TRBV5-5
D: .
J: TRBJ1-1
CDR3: CASSHGQPVPTEAFF
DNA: TGTGCCAGCAGCCACGGACAGCCGGTCCCCACTGAAGCTTTCTTT

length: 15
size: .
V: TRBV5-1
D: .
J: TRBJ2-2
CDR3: CASSGAISSTGELFF
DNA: TGCGCCAGCAGTGGGGCGATTAGTAGCACCGGGGAGCTGTTTTTT

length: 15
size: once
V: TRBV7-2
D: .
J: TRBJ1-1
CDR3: CASSLAPGFGTEAFF
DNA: TGTGCCAGCAGCTTAGCGCCGGGTTTCGGGACTGAAGCTTTCTTT

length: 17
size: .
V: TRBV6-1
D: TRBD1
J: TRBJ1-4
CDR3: CASSEFSSWDSREKLFF
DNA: TGTGCCAGCAGTGAATTTTCGTCTTGGGACAGTAGAGAAAAACTGTTTTTT

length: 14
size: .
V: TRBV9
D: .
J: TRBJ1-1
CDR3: CASSVQGTNTEAFF
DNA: TGTGCCAGCAGCGTACAGGGGACGAACACTGAAGCTTTCTTT

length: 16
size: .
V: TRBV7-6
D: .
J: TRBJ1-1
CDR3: CASSLGRGFRNTEAFF
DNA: TGTGCCAGCAGCTTAGGTCGAGGTTTTAGGAACACTGAAGCTTTCTTT

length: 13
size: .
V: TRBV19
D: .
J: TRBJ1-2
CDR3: CATAGQAHYGYTF
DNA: TGTGCCACCGCAGGGCAGGCCCACTATGGCTACACCTTC

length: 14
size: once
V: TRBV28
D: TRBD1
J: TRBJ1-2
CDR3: CASRRDRAGVGYTF
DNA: TGTGCCAGCAGAAGGGACAGGGCGGGGGTCGGCTACACCTTC

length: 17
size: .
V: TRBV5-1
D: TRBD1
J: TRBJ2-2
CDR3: CASRTGTGRLDTGELFF
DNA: TGCGCCAGCCGCACCGGGACAGGTCGGCTGGACACCGGGGAGCTGTTTTTT

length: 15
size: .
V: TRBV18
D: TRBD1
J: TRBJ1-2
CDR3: CASSPIETGGRGYTF
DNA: TGTGCCAGCTCACCAATTGAGACAGGGGGACGGGGCTACACCTTC

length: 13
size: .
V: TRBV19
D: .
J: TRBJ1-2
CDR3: CASREGVGYGYTF
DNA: TGTGCCAGCCGGGAGGGCGTGGGATATGGCTACACCTTC

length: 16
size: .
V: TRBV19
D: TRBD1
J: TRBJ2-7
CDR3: CASSIASDRGIYEQYF
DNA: TGTGCCAGTAGTATCGCCTCTGACAGGGGGATCTACGAGCAGTACTTC

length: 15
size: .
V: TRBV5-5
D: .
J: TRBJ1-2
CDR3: CASSFLVQINYGYTF
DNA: TGTGCCAGCAGCTTTCTCGTCCAGATTAACTATGGCTACACCTTC

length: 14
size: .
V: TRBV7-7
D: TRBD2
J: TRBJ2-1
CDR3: CASSLGTSSHEQFF
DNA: TGTGCCAGCAGCCTTGGGACTAGCAGCCATGAGCAGTTCTTC

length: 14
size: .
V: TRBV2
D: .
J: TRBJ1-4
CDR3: CASSNTGRGEKLFF
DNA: TGTGCCAGCAGTAACACAGGGAGGGGAGAAAAACTGTTTTTT

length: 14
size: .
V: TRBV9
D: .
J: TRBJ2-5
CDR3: CASSVQASQETQYF
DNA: TGTGCCAGCAGCGTTCAAGCGTCACAAGAGACCCAGTACTTC

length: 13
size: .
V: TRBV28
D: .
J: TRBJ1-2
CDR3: CAIRRDFITGYTF
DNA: TGTGCCATCCGCCGAGATTTTATAACGGGCTACACCTTC

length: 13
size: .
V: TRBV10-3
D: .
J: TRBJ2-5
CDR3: CAISDQVQETQYF
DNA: TGTGCCATCAGTGATCAGGTACAAGAGACCCAGTACTTC

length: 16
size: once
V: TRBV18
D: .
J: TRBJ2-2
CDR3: CASSPRREGNTGELFF
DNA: TGTGCCAGCTCACCACGGAGAGAGGGGAACACCGGGGAGCTGTTTTTT

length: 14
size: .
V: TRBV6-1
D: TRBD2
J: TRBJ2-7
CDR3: CASSLQGLAYEQYF
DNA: TGTGCCAGCAGTCTACAGGGACTAGCCTACGAGCAGTACTTC

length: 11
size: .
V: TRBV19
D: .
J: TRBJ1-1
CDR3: CASRTKGEAFF
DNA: TGTGCCAGTAGAACTAAGGGGGAAGCTTTCTTT

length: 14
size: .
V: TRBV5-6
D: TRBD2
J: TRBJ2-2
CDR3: CASSLGGGTGELFF
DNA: TGTGCCAGCAGCTTGGGCGGGGGCACCGGGGAGCTGTTTTTT

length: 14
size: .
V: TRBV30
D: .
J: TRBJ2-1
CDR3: CAWSVGVPYNEQFF
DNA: TGTGCCTGGAGTGTCGGAGTCCCCTACAATGAGCAGTTCTTC

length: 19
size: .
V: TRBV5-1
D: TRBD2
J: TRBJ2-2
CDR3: CASSHRTSGPTGGTGELFF
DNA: TGCGCCAGCAGTCACCGGACTAGCGGCCCTACCGGGGGCACCGGGGAGCTGTTTTTT

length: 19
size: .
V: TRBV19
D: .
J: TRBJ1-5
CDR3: CASSIDWAGLRYSNQPQHF
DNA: TGTGCCAGTAGTATAGACTGGGCAGGCCTCCGCTATAGCAATCAGCCCCAGCATTTT

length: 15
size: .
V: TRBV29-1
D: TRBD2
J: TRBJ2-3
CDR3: CSATGGAHSTDTQYF
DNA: TGCAGCGCTACCGGGGGGGCGCACAGCACAGATACGCAGTATTTT

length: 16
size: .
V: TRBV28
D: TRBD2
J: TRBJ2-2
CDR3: CASSSPASGYTGELFF
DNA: TGTGCCAGCAGTTCCCCCGCTAGCGGATACACCGGGGAGCTGTTTTTT

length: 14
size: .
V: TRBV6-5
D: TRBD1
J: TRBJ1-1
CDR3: CASRRGQGNTEAFF
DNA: TGTGCCAGCAGACGGGGACAGGGTAACACTGAAGCTTTCTTT

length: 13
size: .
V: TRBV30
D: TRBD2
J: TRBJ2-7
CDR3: CAWASGRAYEQYF
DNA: TGTGCCTGGGCTAGCGGGAGGGCCTACGAGCAGTACTTC

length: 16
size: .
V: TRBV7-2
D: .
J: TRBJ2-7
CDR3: CASSFSSRGSSYEQYF
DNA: TGTGCCAGCAGCTTCAGTTCGCGCGGTAGCTCCTACGAGCAGTACTTC

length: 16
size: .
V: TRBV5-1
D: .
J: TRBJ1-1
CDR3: CASSLGGAGVGTEAFF
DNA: TGCGCCAGCAGCCTCGGCGGGGCCGGGGTTGGCACTGAAGCTTTCTTT

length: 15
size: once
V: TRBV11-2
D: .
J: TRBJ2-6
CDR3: CASSFSASGANVLTF
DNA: TGTGCCAGCAGCTTCAGCGCCTCTGGGGCCAACGTCCTGACTTTC

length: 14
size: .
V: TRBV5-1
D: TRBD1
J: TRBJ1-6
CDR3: CASSSGQGDSPLHF
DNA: TGCGCCAGCAGCTCCGGACAGGGGGATTCACCCCTCCACTTT

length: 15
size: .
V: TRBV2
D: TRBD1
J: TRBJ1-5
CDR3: CASSPGQGRSKPQHF
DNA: TGTGCCAGCTCCCCGGGACAGGGGAGGAGCAAGCCCCAGCATTTT

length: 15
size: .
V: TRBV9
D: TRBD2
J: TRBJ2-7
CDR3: CASSVGASGSGEQYF
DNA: TGTGCCAGCAGCGTAGGAGCTAGCGGGAGTGGTGAGCAGTACTTC

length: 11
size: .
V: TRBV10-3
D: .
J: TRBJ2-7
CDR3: CAISESREQYF
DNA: TGTGCCATCAGTGAGTCTCGCGAGCAGTACTTC

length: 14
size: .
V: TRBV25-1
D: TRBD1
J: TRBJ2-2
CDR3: CASRGQGNTGELFF
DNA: TGTGCCAGCAGGGGACAGGGGAACACCGGGGAGCTGTTTTTT

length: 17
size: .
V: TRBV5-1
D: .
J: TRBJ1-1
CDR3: CASSASGGTPSNTEAFF
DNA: TGCGCCAGCTCCGCATCCGGAGGGACCCCTTCGAACACTGAAGCTTTCTTT

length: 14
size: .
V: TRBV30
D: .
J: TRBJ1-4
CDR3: CAWSVGKGDEKLFF
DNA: TGTGCCTGGAGTGTAGGGAAGGGGGATGAAAAACTGTTTTTT

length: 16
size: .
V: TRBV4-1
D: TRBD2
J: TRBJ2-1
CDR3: CASSQDGGRAYNEQFF
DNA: TGCGCCAGCAGCCAAGATGGCGGGAGGGCCTACAATGAGCAGTTCTTC

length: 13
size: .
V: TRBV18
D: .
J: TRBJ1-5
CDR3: CASSGATDQPQHF
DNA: TGTGCCAGCTCAGGGGCGACAGACCAGCCCCAGCATTTT

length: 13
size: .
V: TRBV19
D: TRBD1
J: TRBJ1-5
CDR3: CASRGQGGQPQHF
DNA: TGTGCCAGTAGGGGACAGGGCGGTCAGCCCCAGCATTTT

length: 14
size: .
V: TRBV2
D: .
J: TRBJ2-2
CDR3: CASKKVLGAGELFF
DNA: TGTGCCAGCAAGAAGGTATTGGGAGCCGGGGAGCTGTTTTTT